This TCR beta chain was sequenced during a study of blood T cell repertoires in COVID-19. Overall study: Acute and convalescent COVID-19 samples came from the United States, Italy and Spain.

The data were produced by immunoSEQ multiplex PCR, yet TCRdb's version contains in-frame clones alone and is incomplete. This repertoire shows approximately 34,000 clones, around 90% found once; its top ten account for about 14%. The length of the CDR3 is 16 residues. The V gene's germline CDR1 is LNHDA and CDR2 SQIVND (reference sequence). The V end lost 1 base, the J end lost 2 bases, and 11 bases lay between the germline ends. This TCR was sampled from a man aged 55-75 years with active COVID-19. The chain employs TRBV19 and TRBJ2-2; D may be TRBD1 (5 bases). Material: peripheral blood. CDR3 bases: TGTGCCAGTAGTATAGGGGGCAGGGTAAACACCGGGGAGCTGTTTTTT. This sequence encodes CASSIGGRVNTGELFF.